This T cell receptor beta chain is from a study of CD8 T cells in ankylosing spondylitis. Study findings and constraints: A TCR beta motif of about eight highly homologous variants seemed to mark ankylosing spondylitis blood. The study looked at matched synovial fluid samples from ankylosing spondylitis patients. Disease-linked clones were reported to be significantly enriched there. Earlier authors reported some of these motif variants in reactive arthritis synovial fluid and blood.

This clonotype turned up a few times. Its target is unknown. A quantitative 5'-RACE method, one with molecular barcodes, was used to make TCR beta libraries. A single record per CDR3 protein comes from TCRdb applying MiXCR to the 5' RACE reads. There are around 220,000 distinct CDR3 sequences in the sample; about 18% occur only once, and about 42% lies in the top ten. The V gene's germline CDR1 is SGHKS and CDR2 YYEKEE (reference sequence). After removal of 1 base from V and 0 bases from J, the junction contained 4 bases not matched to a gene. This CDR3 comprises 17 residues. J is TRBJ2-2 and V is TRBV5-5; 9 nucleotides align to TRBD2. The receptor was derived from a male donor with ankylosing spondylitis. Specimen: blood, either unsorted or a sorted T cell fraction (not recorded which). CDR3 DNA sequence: TGTGCCAGCAGCTTGCGAGCTAGCGGGGCGAACACCGGGGAGCTGTTTTTT. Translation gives CASSLRASGANTGELFF.